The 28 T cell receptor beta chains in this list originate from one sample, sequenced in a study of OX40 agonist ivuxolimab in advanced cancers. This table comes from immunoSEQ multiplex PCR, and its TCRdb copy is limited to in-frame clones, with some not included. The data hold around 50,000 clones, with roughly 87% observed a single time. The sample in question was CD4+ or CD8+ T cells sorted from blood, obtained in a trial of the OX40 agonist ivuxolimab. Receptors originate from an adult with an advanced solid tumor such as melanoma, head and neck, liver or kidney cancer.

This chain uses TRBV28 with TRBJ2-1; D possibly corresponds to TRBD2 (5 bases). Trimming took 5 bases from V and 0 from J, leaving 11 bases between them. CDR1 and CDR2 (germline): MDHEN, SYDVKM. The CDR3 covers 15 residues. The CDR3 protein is CASSERESSYNEQFF. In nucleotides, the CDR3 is TGTGCCAGCAGTGAGAGGGAGAGCTCCTACAATGAGCAGTTCTTC.

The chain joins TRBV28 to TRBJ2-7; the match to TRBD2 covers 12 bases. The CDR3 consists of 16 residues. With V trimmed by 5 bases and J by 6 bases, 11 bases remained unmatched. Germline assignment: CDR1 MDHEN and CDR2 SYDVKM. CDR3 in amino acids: CASSPPRSSGRGEQYF. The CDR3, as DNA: TGTGCCAGCAGTCCGCCCCGGTCTAGCGGGAGGGGCGAGCAGTACTTC.

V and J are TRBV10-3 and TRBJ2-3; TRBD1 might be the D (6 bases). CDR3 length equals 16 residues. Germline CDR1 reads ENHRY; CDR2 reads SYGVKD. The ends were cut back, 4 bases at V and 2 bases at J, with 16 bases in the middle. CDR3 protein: CAISGAGDPTTDTQYF. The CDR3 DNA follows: TGTGCCATCAGTGGGGCAGGGGACCCCACCACAGATACGCAGTATTTT.

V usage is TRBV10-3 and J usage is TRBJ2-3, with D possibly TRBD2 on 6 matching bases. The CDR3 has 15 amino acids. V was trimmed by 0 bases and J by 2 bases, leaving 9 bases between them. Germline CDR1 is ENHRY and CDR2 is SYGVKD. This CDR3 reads CAISESLAHTDTQYF. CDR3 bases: TGTGCCATCAGTGAGTCACTAGCCCACACAGATACGCAGTATTTT.

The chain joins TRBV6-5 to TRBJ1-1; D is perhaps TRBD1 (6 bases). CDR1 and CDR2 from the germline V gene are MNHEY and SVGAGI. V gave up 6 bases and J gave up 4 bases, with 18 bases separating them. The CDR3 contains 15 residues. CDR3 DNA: TGTGCCAGCAGCAGGGGTCATGTAGGAAGCACTGAAGCTTTCTTT. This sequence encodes CASSRGHVGSTEAFF.

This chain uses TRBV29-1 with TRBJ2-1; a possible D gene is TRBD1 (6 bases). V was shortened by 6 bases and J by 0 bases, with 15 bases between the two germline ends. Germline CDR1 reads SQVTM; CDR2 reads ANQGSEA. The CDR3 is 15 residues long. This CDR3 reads CSVEGVVGSYNEQFF. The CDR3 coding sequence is TGCAGCGTCGAGGGGGTAGTCGGCTCCTACAATGAGCAGTTCTTC.

The CDR3 is CASSLVREGLGDTQYF. As DNA, the CDR3 is TGCGCCAGCAGCTTGGTGCGGGAGGGCCTAGGAGATACGCAGTATTTT. The chain links TRBV5-1 to TRBJ2-3, with 9 bases that match TRBD2. Trimming took 0 bases from V and 5 from J; bases not matched to a gene: 7. Germline V gene data show CDR1 as SGHRS and CDR2 as YFSETQ. This CDR3 contains 16 residues.

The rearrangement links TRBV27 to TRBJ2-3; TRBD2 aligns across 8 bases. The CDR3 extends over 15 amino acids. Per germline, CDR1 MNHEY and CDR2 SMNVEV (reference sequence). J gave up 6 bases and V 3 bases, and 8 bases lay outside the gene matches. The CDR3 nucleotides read TGTGCCAGCAGTTTTGCGGGCCTAGCGGGTGATACGCAGTATTTT. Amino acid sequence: CASSFAGLAGDTQYF.

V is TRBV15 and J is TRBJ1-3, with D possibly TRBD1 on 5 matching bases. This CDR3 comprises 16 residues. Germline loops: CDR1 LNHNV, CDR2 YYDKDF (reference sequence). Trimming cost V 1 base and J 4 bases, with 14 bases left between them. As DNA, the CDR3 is TGTGCCACCAGCAGAGGCAACGGGGCCCAAGGAAACACCATATATTTT. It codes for CATSRGNGAQGNTIYF. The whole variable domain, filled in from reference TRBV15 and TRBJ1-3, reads DAMVIQNPRYQVTQFGKPVTLSCSQTLNHNVMYWYQQKSSQAPKLLFHYYDKDFNNEADTPDNFQSRRPNTSFCFLDIRSPGLGDTAMYLCATSRGNGAQGNTIYFGEGSWLTVV.

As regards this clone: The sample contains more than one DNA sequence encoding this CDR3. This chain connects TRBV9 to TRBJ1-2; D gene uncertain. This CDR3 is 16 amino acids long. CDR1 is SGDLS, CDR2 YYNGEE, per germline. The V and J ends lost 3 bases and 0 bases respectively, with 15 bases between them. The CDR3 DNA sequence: TGTGCCAGCAGCGCCTCTTTGCCCTCCTCTAACTATGGCTACACCTTC. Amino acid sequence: CASSASLPSSNYGYTF.

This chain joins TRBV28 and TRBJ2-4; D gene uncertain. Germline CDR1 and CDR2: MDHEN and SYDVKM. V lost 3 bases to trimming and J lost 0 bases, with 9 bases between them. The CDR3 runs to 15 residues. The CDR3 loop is CASSFGSLAKNIQYF. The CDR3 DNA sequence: TGTGCCAGCAGTTTCGGCAGCCTAGCCAAAAACATTCAGTACTTC.

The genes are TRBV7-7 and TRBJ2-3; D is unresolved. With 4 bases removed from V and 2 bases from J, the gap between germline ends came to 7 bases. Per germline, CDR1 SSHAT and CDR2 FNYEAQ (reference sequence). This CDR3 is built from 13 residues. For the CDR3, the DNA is TGTGCCAGCAGCTCCACACTCACAGATACGCAGTATTTT. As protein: CASSSTLTDTQYF.

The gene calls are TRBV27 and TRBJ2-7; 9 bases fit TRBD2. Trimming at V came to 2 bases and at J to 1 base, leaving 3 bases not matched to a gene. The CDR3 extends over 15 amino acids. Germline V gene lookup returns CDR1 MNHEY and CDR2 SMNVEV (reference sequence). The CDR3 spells CASSLAGGGSYEQYV. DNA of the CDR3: TGTGCCAGCAGTTTAGCGGGAGGGGGGTCCTACGAGCAGTACGTC.

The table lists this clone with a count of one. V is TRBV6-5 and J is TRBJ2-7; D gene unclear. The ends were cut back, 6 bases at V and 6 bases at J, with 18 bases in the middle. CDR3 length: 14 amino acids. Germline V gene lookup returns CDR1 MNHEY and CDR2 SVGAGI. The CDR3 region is CASRIRRSAGEQYF. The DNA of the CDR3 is TGTGCCAGCAGGATCAGGCGGTCTGCTGGCGAGCAGTACTTC.

The CDR3 region is CASKITGLVGETQYF. The CDR3 DNA follows: TGTGCCAGTAAGATAACGGGACTAGTAGGAGAGACCCAGTACTTC. The chain uses TRBV19 and TRBJ2-5; 8 bases are a match to TRBD2. With 7 bases clipped from V and 4 bases from J, the junction kept 11 bases outside the gene matches. The CDR3 is made up of 15 amino acids. Looked up from germline, CDR1 is LNHDA and CDR2 is SQIVND (reference sequence).

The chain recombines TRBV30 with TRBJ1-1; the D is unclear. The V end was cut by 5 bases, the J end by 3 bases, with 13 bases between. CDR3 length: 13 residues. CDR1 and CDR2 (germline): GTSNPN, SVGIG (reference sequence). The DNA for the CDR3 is TGTGCCTGGTATTTCCTGCGGGACACTGAAGCTTTCTTT. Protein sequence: CAWYFLRDTEAFF.

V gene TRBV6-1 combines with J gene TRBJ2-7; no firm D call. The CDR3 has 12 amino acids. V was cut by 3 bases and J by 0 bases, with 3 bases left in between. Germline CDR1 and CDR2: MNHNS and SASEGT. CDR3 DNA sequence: TGTGCCAGCAGTGATGGCTCCTACGAGCAGTACTTC. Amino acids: CASSDGSYEQYF.

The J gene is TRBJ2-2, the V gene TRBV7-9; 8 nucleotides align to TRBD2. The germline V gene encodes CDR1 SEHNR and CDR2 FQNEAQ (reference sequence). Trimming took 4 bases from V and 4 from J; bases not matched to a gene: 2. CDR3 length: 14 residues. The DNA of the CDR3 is TGTGCCAGCAGCTCTAGCGGGTCCACCGGGGAGCTGTTTTTT. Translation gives CASSSSGSTGELFF.

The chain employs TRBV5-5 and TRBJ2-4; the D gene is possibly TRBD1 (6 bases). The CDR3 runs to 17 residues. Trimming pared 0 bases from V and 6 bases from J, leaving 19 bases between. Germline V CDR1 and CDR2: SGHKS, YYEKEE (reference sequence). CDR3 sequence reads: CASSLARGQTSINIQYF. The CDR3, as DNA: TGTGCCAGCAGCTTGGCCCGAGGACAGACCTCGATAAACATTCAGTACTTC.

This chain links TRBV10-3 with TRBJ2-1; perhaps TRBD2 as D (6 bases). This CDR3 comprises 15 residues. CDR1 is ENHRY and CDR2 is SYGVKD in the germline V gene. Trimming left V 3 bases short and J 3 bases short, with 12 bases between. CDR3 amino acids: CAISEATSIYNEQFF. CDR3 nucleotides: TGTGCCATCAGTGAAGCGACTAGTATCTACAATGAGCAGTTCTTC.

This CDR3 is CASSQEYQGFEQFF. The CDR3 DNA follows: TGTGCCAGCAGCCAAGAGTATCAGGGTTTTGAGCAGTTCTTC. The rearrangement joins TRBV4-2 to TRBJ2-1, with D possibly TRBD1 on 5 matching bases. Germline V CDR1 and CDR2: LGHNA, YNFKEQ. The CDR3 loop spans 14 amino acids. V dropped 0 bases and J dropped 9 bases, with 12 bases sitting between them.

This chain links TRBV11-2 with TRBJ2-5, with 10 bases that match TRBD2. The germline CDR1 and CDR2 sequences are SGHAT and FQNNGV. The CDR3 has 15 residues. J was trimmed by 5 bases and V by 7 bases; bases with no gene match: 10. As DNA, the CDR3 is TGTGCCAGCACCCTAAGCGGGAGGGCCTTGGAGACCCAGTACTTC. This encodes CASTLSGRALETQYF.

CDR3 sequence: CSVEDSPQNTDTQYF. The CDR3 DNA reads TGCAGCGTTGAAGATTCCCCGCAGAACACAGATACGCAGTATTTT. V and J are TRBV29-1 and TRBJ2-3, with unresolved D. V was pared by 0 bases and J by 2 bases, with 12 bases between. The CDR3 has 15 residues. CDR1 SQVTM and CDR2 ANQGSEA come from the germline V gene.

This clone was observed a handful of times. CDR3 loop: CASSLAPGTGEGTGANVLTF. The CDR3 region has the DNA TGTGCCAGCAGCTTAGCCCCCGGGACAGGGGAGGGCACTGGGGCCAACGTCCTGACTTTC. The rearrangement uses TRBV7-8 and TRBJ2-6; 10 bases map to TRBD1. The CDR3 contains 20 residues. In germline, CDR1 is SGHVS, CDR2 FQNEAQ. J gave up 2 bases and V 0 bases, and 10 bases lay outside the gene matches.

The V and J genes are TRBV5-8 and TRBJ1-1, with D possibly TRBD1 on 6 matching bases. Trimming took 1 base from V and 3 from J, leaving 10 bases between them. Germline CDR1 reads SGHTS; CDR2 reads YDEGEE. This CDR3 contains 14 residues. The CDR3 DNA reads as TGTGCCAGCAGCTTGTTAGGGGGAGACACTGAAGCTTTCTTT. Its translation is CASSLLGGDTEAFF.

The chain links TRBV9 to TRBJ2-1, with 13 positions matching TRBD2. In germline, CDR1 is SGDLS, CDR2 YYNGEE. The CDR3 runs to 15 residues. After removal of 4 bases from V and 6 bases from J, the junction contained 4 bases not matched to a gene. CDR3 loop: CASSFGTSGTNEQFF. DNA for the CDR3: TGTGCCAGCAGCTTCGGGACTAGCGGGACCAATGAGCAGTTCTTC.

CDR3: CASSQGARTQPQHF. CDR3 in DNA: TGCGCCAGCAGCCAAGGGGCCCGGACTCAGCCCCAGCATTTT. The chain uses TRBV4-1 and TRBJ1-5; D ambiguous. Germline loops: CDR1 MGHRA, CDR2 YSYEKL. This CDR3 has 14 amino acids. Trimming took 1 base from V and 6 from J, leaving 10 bases between them.

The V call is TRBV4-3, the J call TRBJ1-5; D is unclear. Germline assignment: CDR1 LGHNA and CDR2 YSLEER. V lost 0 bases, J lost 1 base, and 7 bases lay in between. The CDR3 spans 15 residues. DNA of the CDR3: TGCGCCAGCAGCCAAGACAGGATGAGCAATCAGCCCCAGCATTTT. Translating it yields CASSQDRMSNQPQHF.